The 20 T cell receptor beta chains below come from one sample, sequenced in a study of blood T cell repertoires in COVID-19. Profiled with immunoSEQ multiplex PCR; TCRdb holds only in-frame clones, not every one. The sample has about 100,000 clones, more than 75% seen once. Specimen: peripheral blood. These TCRs come from a human donor in a cohort sampled during active COVID-19.

V and J are TRBV5-4 and TRBJ2-2; 14 nucleotides agree with TRBD2. Germline CDR1 and CDR2: SGHNT and YYREEE (reference sequence). With 4 bases clipped from V and 4 bases from J, the junction kept 3 bases outside the gene matches. The CDR3 is 16 residues long. The CDR3 protein is CASSPGTSGSTGELFF. CDR3 sequence (DNA): TGTGCCAGCAGCCCAGGGACTAGCGGGAGCACCGGGGAGCTGTTTTTT.

The rearrangement uses TRBV7-9 and TRBJ2-7; 13 bases line up with TRBD2. The germline V gene encodes CDR1 SEHNR and CDR2 FQNEAQ (reference sequence). V shed 5 bases, J shed 2 bases, and the junction held 3 bases outside the gene matches. The CDR3 runs 15 residues. The DNA of the CDR3 is TGTGCCAGCAGCCCTACTAGCGGGAGGGCCTACGAGCAGTACTTC. Translated: CASSPTSGRAYEQYF.

V and J are TRBV30 and TRBJ1-4, with 12 bases that match TRBD1. The trim removed 5 bases at V and 8 bases at J, leaving 12 bases unmatched. This CDR3 has 16 amino acids. The V gene's germline CDR1 is GTSNPN and CDR2 SVGIG (reference sequence). The CDR3 DNA reads as TGTGCCTGGGGGGACAGGGGGCTTCCCCAAGGGGAAAAACTGTTTTTT. Protein: CAWGDRGLPQGEKLFF.

The chain couples TRBV18 to TRBJ2-7; 8 bases fit TRBD1. After removal of 5 bases from V and 0 bases from J, the junction contained 3 bases not matched to a gene. Per germline, CDR1 KGHSH and CDR2 LQKENI. The CDR3 runs to 14 residues. The CDR3, as DNA: TGTGCCAGCTCAAAAACAGGGGGCTCCTACGAGCAGTACTTC. Translated: CASSKTGGSYEQYF.

CDR3 region: CASRRGMTGLGVDLLFF. The CDR3 DNA is TGTGCCAGCCGACGGGGCATGACGGGACTAGGCGTCGACTTGCTGTTCTTC. The V and J genes are TRBV7-9 and TRBJ2-1, with TRBD2 matching 8 bases. CDR3 length: 17 amino acids. Germline V lookup: CDR1 SEHNR, CDR2 FQNEAQ (reference sequence). Trimming at V came to 8 bases and at J to 15 bases, leaving 27 bases not matched to a gene.

The V call is TRBV9, the J call TRBJ1-1; TRBD1 might be the D (5 bases). CDR1 is SGDLS, CDR2 YYNGEE, per germline. V was pared by 4 bases and J by 4 bases, with 14 bases between. This CDR3 has 14 residues. The DNA of the CDR3 is TGTGCCAGCAGCCCCGGGGGTTGGGGCACTGAAGCTTTCTTT. Amino acids: CASSPGGWGTEAFF.

The rearrangement joins TRBV4-1 to TRBJ2-7, with D possibly being TRBD1 (5 bases). The CDR3 runs to 12 residues. Germline loops: CDR1 MGHRA, CDR2 YSYEKL. V lost 3 bases to trimming and J lost 8 bases, with 11 bases between them. DNA of the CDR3: TGCGCCAGCAGCCATCCTCAGGGCCAGCAGTACTTC. Amino acid sequence: CASSHPQGQQYF.

This clone was seen only once. V usage is TRBV19 and J usage is TRBJ2-2; 14 nucleotides align to TRBD2. The V and J ends lost 7 bases and 0 bases, in that order; junction bases with no gene match: 4. CDR1 and CDR2 from the germline V gene are LNHDA and SQIVND (reference sequence). The length of the CDR3 is 17 residues. CDR3 protein: CASTGTSGGANTGELFF. CDR3 nucleotides: TGTGCCAGTACCGGGACTAGCGGGGGAGCGAACACCGGGGAGCTGTTTTTT.

The V and J genes are TRBV24-1 and TRBJ2-1, with D possibly matching TRBD2 (5 bases). The CDR3 has 16 residues. Germline CDR1 is KGHDR and CDR2 is SFDVKD. The ends were cut back, 2 bases at V and 4 bases at J, with 14 bases in the middle. This chain's CDR3 is CATSDSSGSRYNEQFF. In nucleotides, the CDR3 is TGTGCCACCAGTGATTCCTCGGGGTCCCGGTACAATGAGCAGTTCTTC.

V usage is TRBV6-6 and J usage is TRBJ2-5; no reliable D call. The CDR3 has 10 residues. Per germline, CDR1 MNHNY and CDR2 SVGAGI (reference sequence). Between the trimmed V and J ends, which lost 10 bases and 5 bases, there was a span of 8 bases. For the CDR3, the DNA is TGTGCCACCGAACGGGAGACCCAGTACTTC. Translated: CATERETQYF.

In this sample, this clone turned up once. V usage is TRBV7-2 and J usage is TRBJ1-4; 7 bases align to TRBD1. The J segment lost 7 bases and the V segment lost 5 bases, leaving 4 bases of the junction unmatched. CDR1 and CDR2 from the germline V gene are SGHTA and FQGNSA. The CDR3 runs 13 residues. The CDR3 DNA is TGTGCCAGCAGCCTCGGGACAGCTGAAAAACTGTTTTTT. Protein: CASSLGTAEKLFF.

The chain is built from TRBV12-3 or TRBV12-4 and TRBJ1-3; 7 bases agree with TRBD1. The CDR3 has 13 residues. The ends lost 6 bases at V and 7 bases at J; junction bases unmatched: 6. CDR3: CASSQTGANTIYF. CDR3 coding DNA: TGTGCCAGCAGCCAAACAGGGGCGAACACCATATATTTT.

V and J are TRBV9 and TRBJ1-1, with D possibly matching TRBD1 (5 bases). This CDR3 is 15 amino acids long. Germline V gives CDR1 SGDLS, CDR2 YYNGEE. The germline V and J ends were trimmed by 3 bases and 1 base, with 13 bases remaining between them. The DNA of the CDR3 is TGTGCCAGCAGCGCCCACGTGGGGGGGAACACTGAAGCTTTCTTT. Translation: CASSAHVGGNTEAFF.

The chain couples TRBV2 to TRBJ2-7, with a possible D match to TRBD1 (5 bases). Trimming pared 1 base from V and 3 bases from J, leaving 13 bases between. In germline, CDR1 is SNHLY, CDR2 FYNNEI. This CDR3 is 15 amino acids long. The CDR3 bases are TGTGCCAGCAGTGAAGTTTTACAGGCGGACTACGAGCAGTACTTC. This gives the protein CASSEVLQADYEQYF.

V is TRBV7-2 and J is TRBJ2-7, with 7 bases aligning to TRBD1. Looked up from germline, CDR1 is SGHTA and CDR2 is FQGNSA. V lost 5 bases and J lost 2; bases outside the gene matches: 9. There are 15 residues in the CDR3. This chain's CDR3 is CASSQLTGSTYEQYF. In DNA form, the CDR3 reads TGTGCCAGCAGCCAACTGACAGGGTCCACCTACGAGCAGTACTTC.

This sequence joins TRBV13 and TRBJ1-5; 8 bases agree with TRBD1. The CDR3 contains 13 residues. Germline CDR1 reads PRHDT; CDR2 reads FYEKMQ (reference sequence). The ends lost 5 bases at V and 9 bases at J; junction bases unmatched: 6. The CDR3 nucleotides read TGTGCCAGCAGCAGACAGGGGTACCGGCCCCAGCATTTT. Its protein is CASSRQGYRPQHF.

This clone is a singleton in its sample. The chain has TRBV5-5 and TRBJ2-3, with D tentatively TRBD1 (6 bases). The CDR3 is 16 residues long. The V gene's germline CDR1 is SGHKS and CDR2 YYEKEE (reference sequence). V lost 0 bases and J 2 bases, leaving 13 bases between the germline ends. The CDR3: CASSLGHTGYTDTQYF. The CDR3 DNA sequence: TGTGCCAGCAGCTTGGGCCACACAGGGTACACAGATACGCAGTATTTT.

The J gene is TRBJ2-1, the V gene TRBV24-1; 7 bases align to TRBD1. The CDR3 spans 15 residues. Germline trimming cut 4 bases from V and 8 bases from J; bases unmatched to any gene: 10. Germline V gene sequence: CDR1 KGHDR, CDR2 SFDVKD. DNA for the CDR3: TGTGCCACCAGTGAGGGACAGACGATGGTCGATGAGCAGTTCTTC. It yields the protein CATSEGQTMVDEQFF.

V gene TRBV7-2 combines with J gene TRBJ1-6; 7 nucleotides agree with TRBD1. Germline V gene lookup returns CDR1 SGHTA and CDR2 FQGNSA. CDR3 length: 15 amino acids. J lost 5 bases, V lost 1 base, and 2 bases had no gene match. The chain's CDR3 is CASSLGQGNNSPLHF. The CDR3 region has the DNA TGTGCCAGCAGCTTAGGACAGGGTAATAATTCACCCCTCCACTTT.

This chain uses TRBV15 with TRBJ1-5; TRBD1 might be the D (6 bases). There are 15 residues in the CDR3. Trimming cost V 1 base and J 5 bases, with 12 bases left between them. CDR1 and CDR2 from the germline V gene are LNHNV and YYDKDF (reference sequence). This chain's CDR3 is CATSRVTGTYQPQHF. In nucleotides, the CDR3 is TGTGCCACCAGCAGAGTAACAGGGACCTATCAGCCCCAGCATTTT.